These T cell receptor beta chains were read from a single sample in a study of cytomegalovirus exposure and HLA in healthy donors. Assay: immunoSEQ multiplex PCR; the TCRdb copy retains only in-frame clones and omits some. The sample lists roughly 120,000 clones, 65% to 75% occurring once. The sample was PBMCs. The receptors here all came from a woman aged 50 to 60 in good health and CMV-seropositive. The CDR3 runs from the conserved cysteine through the conserved F or W. The order of the fields is D gene, J gene, clone size, V gene, CDR3 protein. The D gene is left open where the match is weak. Size tells how often a clone was seen (once, few, many) or the class of an expanded clone, and some rows leave it out.

- TRBJ1-2 - TRBV29-1 CSVEEDSRPTYGYTF
- TRBJ2-7 - TRBV27 CASKLNNPSSYEQYF
- TRBJ2-2 few TRBV29-1 CSVGSAGNTGELFF
- TRBJ2-3 - TRBV19 CASSNSLSRLTDTQYF
TRBD1 TRBJ1-3 - TRBV19 CASSISGTGSGNTIYF
TRBD1 TRBJ1-1 - TRBV11-2 CASSSQGQLNTEAFF
TRBD1 TRBJ1-2 - TRBV13 CASSRSMDRGNYGYTF
TRBD2 TRBJ2-7 - TRBV29-1 CSVGLAGREQYF
TRBD1 TRBJ1-5 - TRBV9 CASSPTGGLGPQHF
TRBD2 TRBJ2-3 - TRBV5-1 CASSLTSGKTDTQYF
TRBD1 TRBJ2-5 - TRBV19 CASSIPGQGRETQYF
- TRBJ2-5 - TRBV7-2 CASSEGRWETQYF
- TRBJ2-3 once TRBV2 CASSESVGTDTQYF
TRBD1 TRBJ1-1 - TRBV7-2 CASSPRGQGTEAFF
- TRBJ1-5 - TRBV11-2 CASSATEISNQPQHF
- TRBJ1-5 - TRBV6-1 CASSVEGGEPQHF
TRBD2 TRBJ2-7 - TRBV28 CASSSRHLGGDEQYF
TRBD2 TRBJ2-3 - TRBV18 CASSRQGGGADTQYF
TRBD1 TRBJ1-2 - TRBV11-2 CASSSTGNYGYTF
- TRBJ2-1 - TRBV7-2 CASSLGSGGLYNEQFF
- TRBJ1-3 - TRBV7-2 CASSLVSGVSGNTIYF
- TRBJ1-4 - TRBV18 CASSRVDTPWDEKLFF
TRBD2 TRBJ2-7 - TRBV9 CASSRQRESYEQYF
TRBD2 TRBJ2-3 once TRBV14 CASAYGLASDTQYF
TRBD2 TRBJ2-5 - TRBV18 CASSLGLAQETQYF
TRBD2 TRBJ2-1 - TRBV5-6 CASSRTSGSRYNEQFF
- TRBJ1-1 - TRBV2 CASRGHGHTEAFF
- TRBJ2-1 - TRBV19 CASSISGLQGNEQFF
- TRBJ1-5 few TRBV7-6 CASSADSLSNQPQHF
- TRBJ1-2 - TRBV14 CASSQAIQGYGYTF
- TRBJ2-7 - TRBV18 CASSETSYEQYF
TRBD1 TRBJ2-7 - TRBV18 CASSPGTGGITYEQYF
- TRBJ2-3 - TRBV11-2 CASSLERGYQSTDTQYF